This T cell receptor beta chain was identified in a study of monozygotic twins with inflammatory bowel disease. No DNA is given; TCRdb re-called the 5' RACE reads and lists each CDR3 protein once. Its listing shows about 450,000 distinct CDR3 sequences. Material: blood. The receptor was isolated from a human donor with ulcerative colitis or Crohn's disease, or a healthy co-twin of an affected twin (not recorded which).

The CDR3 sequence: CASSSTGTGFRHEQFF. V gene TRBV5-1 combines with J gene TRBJ2-1; with no DNA, the TCRdb D assignment of TRBD1 cannot be verified. The CDR3 has 16 residues. From germline, CDR1 is SGHRS and CDR2 YFSETQ.